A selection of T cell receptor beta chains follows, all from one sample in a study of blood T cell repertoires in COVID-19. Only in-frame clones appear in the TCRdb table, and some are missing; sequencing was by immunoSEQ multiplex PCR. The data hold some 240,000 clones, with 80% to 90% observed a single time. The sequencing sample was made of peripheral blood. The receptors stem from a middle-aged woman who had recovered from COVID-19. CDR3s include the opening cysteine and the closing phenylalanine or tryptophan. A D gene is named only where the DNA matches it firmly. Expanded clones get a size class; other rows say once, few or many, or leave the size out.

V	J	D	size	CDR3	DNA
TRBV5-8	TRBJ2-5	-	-	CASSLGTDPKETQYF	TGTGCCAGCAGCTTGGGGACAGACCCTAAAGAGACCCAGTACTTC
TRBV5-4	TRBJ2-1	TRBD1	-	CASSSILDRANEQFF	TGTGCCAGCAGCTCGATATTAGACAGGGCCAATGAGCAGTTCTTC
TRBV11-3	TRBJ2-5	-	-	CASSLGDQETQYF	TGTGCCAGCAGCTTGGGAGACCAAGAGACCCAGTACTTC
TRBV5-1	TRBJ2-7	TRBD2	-	CASSLRTSGGGPYEQYF	TGCGCCAGCAGCTTGCGGACTAGCGGGGGGGGACCCTACGAGCAGTACTTC
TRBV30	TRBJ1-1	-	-	CAWSGEGIEAFF	TGTGCCTGGAGTGGAGAGGGAATTGAAGCTTTCTTT
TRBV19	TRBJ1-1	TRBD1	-	CATYRGEAFF	TGTGCCACTTACAGGGGTGAAGCTTTCTTT
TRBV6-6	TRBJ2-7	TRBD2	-	CASSLLAGAYEQYF	TGTGCCAGCAGTTTACTAGCGGGGGCCTACGAGCAGTACTTC
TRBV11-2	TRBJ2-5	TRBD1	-	CASSLNRGETQYF	TGTGCCAGCAGCTTAAACAGGGGAGAGACCCAGTACTTC
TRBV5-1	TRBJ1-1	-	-	CASSPREDTEAFF	TGCGCCAGCAGCCCCCGGGAGGACACTGAAGCTTTCTTT
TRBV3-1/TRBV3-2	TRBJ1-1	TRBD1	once	CASSRQGAQNTEAFF	TGTGCCAGCAGCCGACAGGGGGCGCAGAACACTGAAGCTTTCTTT
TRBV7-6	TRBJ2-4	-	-	CASSLTAGLAKNIQYF	TGTGCCAGCAGTCTAACGGCAGGACTAGCCAAAAACATTCAGTACTTC
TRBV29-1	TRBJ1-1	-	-	CSFKGGRGTEAFF	TGCAGCTTCAAAGGGGGTAGAGGGACTGAAGCTTTCTTT
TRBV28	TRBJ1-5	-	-	CASSGGARQPQHF	TGTGCCAGCAGCGGTGGGGCTCGGCAGCCCCAGCATTTT
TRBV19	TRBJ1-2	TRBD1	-	CASSSEWGQPNYGYTF	TGTGCCAGTAGTAGCGAATGGGGACAGCCTAACTATGGCTACACCTTC
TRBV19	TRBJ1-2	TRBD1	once	CATVDRPFYGYTF	TGTGCCACTGTGGACAGGCCTTTCTATGGCTACACCTTC
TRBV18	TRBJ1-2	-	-	CASSPSGDYGYTF	TGTGCCAGCTCACCTTCAGGGGACTATGGCTACACCTTC
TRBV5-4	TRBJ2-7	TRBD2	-	CASSLRSGAYEQYF	TGTGCCAGCAGCTTGAGAAGCGGGGCCTACGAGCAGTACTTC
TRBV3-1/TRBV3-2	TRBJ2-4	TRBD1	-	CASSRDRGRPNIQYF	TGTGCCAGCAGCCGAGACAGGGGTCGCCCAAACATTCAGTACTTC
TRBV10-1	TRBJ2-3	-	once	CASSEAPSTDTQYF	TGCGCCAGCAGTGAAGCCCCGAGCACAGATACGCAGTATTTT
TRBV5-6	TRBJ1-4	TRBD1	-	CASSLGQGLEKLFF	TGTGCCAGCAGCCTCGGACAGGGATTGGAAAAACTGTTTTTT
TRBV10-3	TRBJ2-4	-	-	CATTPTGSQMQQYF	TGTGCAACAACCCCTACAGGGAGCCAAATGCAGCAGTACTTC
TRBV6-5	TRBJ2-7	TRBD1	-	CASTRGQGISEQYF	TGTGCCAGCACCCGGGGACAGGGAATTTCCGAGCAGTACTTC
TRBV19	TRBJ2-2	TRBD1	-	CARTGASAGELFF	TGTGCCAGGACAGGGGCGTCGGCCGGGGAGCTGTTTTTT
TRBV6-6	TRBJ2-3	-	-	CASSYVSSPTDTQYF	TGTGCCAGCAGTTACGTCTCTAGCCCCACAGATACGCAGTATTTT
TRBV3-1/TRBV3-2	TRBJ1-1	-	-	CASSRTPTNTEAFF	TGTGCCAGCAGCCGGACACCCACCAACACTGAAGCTTTCTTT
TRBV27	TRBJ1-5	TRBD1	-	CASSAQGARNQPQHF	TGTGCCAGCAGTGCACAGGGGGCGCGGAATCAGCCCCAGCATTTT
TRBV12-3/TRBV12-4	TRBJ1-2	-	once	CASSFRVGGYTF	TGTGCCAGCAGTTTCCGGGTCGGGGGCTACACCTTC
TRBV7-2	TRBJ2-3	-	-	CASSGVLADTQYF	TGTGCCAGCAGCGGAGTGTTGGCAGATACGCAGTATTTT
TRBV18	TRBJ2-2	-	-	CASSPTTNTGELFF	TGTGCCAGCTCACCCACCACTAACACCGGGGAGCTGTTTTTT
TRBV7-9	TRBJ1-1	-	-	CASLGRGGKNTEAFF	TGTGCCAGCCTGGGGAGGGGGGGAAAAAACACTGAAGCTTTCTTT
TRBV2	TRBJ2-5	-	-	CASSGRETQETQYF	TGTGCCAGCAGTGGACGAGAGACACAAGAGACCCAGTACTTC